These T cell receptor beta chains were read from a single sample in a study of graft-versus-host responses after intestinal transplantation. TCRdb's table, derived via immunoSEQ multiplex PCR, lists solely in-frame clones and lacks some. This table holds around 25,000 clones, over 35% found once. The sequences come from alloreactive CD4+ T cells from a mixed lymphocyte reaction culture, collected before intestinal transplant. The receptors originated from a human patient who received an intestinal transplant. CDR3s include the opening cysteine and the closing phenylalanine or tryptophan. A D gene is named only where the DNA matches it firmly. For some rows the clone size is stated as once, few or many, or as a class when expanded; others skip it.

TRBJ1-6 TRBV7-9 TRBD1 once TGTGCCAGCAGCCAAGAGGGGACAGGCTCACCCCTCCACTTT CASSQEGTGSPLHF
TRBJ1-1 TRBV2 - - TGTGCCAGCAGAATTCAGGGGACAAAAGCTTTCTTT CASRIQGTKAFF
TRBJ2-1 TRBV12-5 TRBD2 few TGTGCTAGTGGTTTGGGATGGACTAGCGGGGGCTACAATGAGCAGTTCTTC CASGLGWTSGGYNEQFF
TRBJ2-1 TRBV30 TRBD1 few TGTGCCCGTAAACAGGGGTACAATGAGCAGTTCTTC CARKQGYNEQFF
TRBJ1-5 TRBV2 - - TGTGCCAGCAGTGGGGGCGGGGGTAGCAATCAGCCCCAGCATTTT CASSGGGGSNQPQHF
TRBJ1-2 TRBV7-6 - - TGTGCCAGCAGCTTACGGGACACAAATGGCTACACCTTC CASSLRDTNGYTF
TRBJ1-1 TRBV30 - - TGTGCCTGGAGGGGGTTCTTTAGCGCTGAAGCTTTCTTT CAWRGFFSAEAFF
TRBJ1-1 TRBV6-5 - - TGTGCCAGCAGTTACGACAGGTCCATGAACACTGAAGCTTTCTTT CASSYDRSMNTEAFF
TRBJ2-3 TRBV5-1 - - TGCGCCAGCAGCTTTATTTATGGGCAGGGGAGCACAGATACGCAGTATTTT CASSFIYGQGSTDTQYF
TRBJ2-1 TRBV6-4 TRBD2 - TGTGCCAGCAGGAGAGAGAGCGGGAGGGCTCATGAGCAGTTCTTC CASRRESGRAHEQFF
TRBJ1-2 TRBV6-6 TRBD1 few TGTGCCAGCAGGGTAACACCGGGACAGGGGTATGGCTACACCTTC CASRVTPGQGYGYTF
TRBJ1-2 TRBV6-5 - - TGTGCCAGCAGGCCAACAGGAAGATATGGCTACACCTTC CASRPTGRYGYTF
TRBJ2-7 TRBV6-1 TRBD1 - TGTGCCAGCAGTAGACAGGGGGCGAATGAGCAGTACTTC CASSRQGANEQYF
TRBJ1-3 TRBV9 - few TGTGCCAGCAGCGTATCGTACGGTCCTTCTGGAAACACCATATATTTT CASSVSYGPSGNTIYF
TRBJ1-1 TRBV23-1 - - TGCGCCAGCAGTCAATCGTTTAGTCTAGGGGATCACACTGAAGCTTTCTTT CASSQSFSLGDHTEAFF
TRBJ2-4 TRBV5-1 - - TGCGCCAGCAGCTGGGCAGGGCTTCCCAAAAACATTCAGTACTTC CASSWAGLPKNIQYF
TRBJ1-4 TRBV19 - few TGTGCCAGTAGTATGAGGACAATTAATGAAAAACTGTTTTTT CASSMRTINEKLFF
TRBJ2-6 TRBV10-2 - few TGCGCCAGCAGTGAGCAGTACTCTGGGGCCAACGTCCTGACTTTC CASSEQYSGANVLTF
TRBJ2-7 TRBV5-1 TRBD1 - TGCGCCAGCAGCTTGATGGCAGGACAGGGCTCCTACGAGCAGTACTTC CASSLMAGQGSYEQYF
TRBJ1-2 TRBV2 - - TGTGCCAACTCAAGAGACTATGGCTACACCTTC CANSRDYGYTF
TRBJ1-5 TRBV30 - - TGTGCCTGGAACGACGGGGGACTTCAGCCCCAGCATTTT CAWNDGGLQPQHF
TRBJ2-6 TRBV6-6 - - TGTGCCAGCAGTAAATACAGCTCTGGGGCCAACGTCCTGACTTTC CASSKYSSGANVLTF
TRBJ1-6 TRBV19 TRBD1 few TGTGCCAGTAGTATCCGTTCCGGGACAGGGGGCTATAATTCACCCCTCCACTTT CASSIRSGTGGYNSPLHF
TRBJ1-2 TRBV5-6 - medium-sized TGTGCCAGCAGCCCGTCCTACCTCGGCTATGGCTACACCTTC CASSPSYLGYGYTF
TRBJ1-6 TRBV5-1 TRBD1 - TGCGCCAGCAGCCCCAGTCCCGGGACAGGATCACCCCTCCACTTT CASSPSPGTGSPLHF
TRBJ2-1 TRBV6-1 TRBD1 - TGTGCCAGCACCCCGACAGGGTACAATGAGCAGTTCTTC CASTPTGYNEQFF
TRBJ1-5 TRBV6-6 - - TGTGCCAGCGCGAACGTAGGGGGGGGGAATCAGCCCCAGCATTTT CASANVGGGNQPQHF
TRBJ1-1 TRBV2 - few TGTGCCAGCAGTATTACAGGGAGAGAAGCTTTCTTT CASSITGREAFF